This TCR beta chain derives from a study of T cell responses to AZD1222 COVID-19 vaccine. Study-wide points: Donors in the cohort were predominantly white British and more often female, and clonal diversity was possibly underestimated.

Note on this clone: Its cognate antigen is unknown.

Only in-frame clones appear in the TCRdb table, and some are missing; sequencing was by immunoSEQ multiplex PCR. The sample has around 130,000 clones, roughly 87% seen once. The CDR3 runs 15 residues. The ends were cut back, 0 bases at V and 5 bases at J, with 13 bases in the middle. Per germline, CDR1 KGHSH and CDR2 LQKENI. This receptor was obtained from an adult who received the AZD1222 COVID-19 vaccine. V gene TRBV18 combines with J gene TRBJ1-1; D perhaps matches TRBD1 (5 bases). Sample: peripheral blood, taken 28 days after the second AZD1222 dose. The CDR3 region is CASSPPGGSGTEAFF. In nucleotides, the CDR3 is TGTGCCAGCTCACCACCGGGGGGATCCGGGACTGAAGCTTTCTTT.